The sample holds one count of the clone carrying this T cell receptor (beta chain). These data are taken from a study of blood T cell repertoires in COVID-19. Study overall: Italy, Spain and the United States were the sources of the convalescent and acute COVID-19 samples.

Enrolment of Seattle patients took place during active infection, and they were followed longitudinally. Per the original data handling: Using reference gene primer amplification, nucleated cell counts were estimated. Produced via immunoSEQ multiplex PCR; TCRdb's table is partial and in-frame only. V, J and clone size reflect that table, while D and trimming were determined from the DNA. This repertoire shows about 88,000 clones, roughly 91% found once; its top ten account for 6.5% to 8%. Trimming took off 3 bases at V and 0 bases at J, with 24 bases between the two ends. CDR3 size: 19 residues. This chain joins TRBV23-1 and TRBJ2-7; D is uncertain. TRBV23-1 is filed as an ORF, its function uncertain. The sequencing input was peripheral blood. The sequence derives from a man aged 18 to 30 with COVID-19, enrolled during active disease. In DNA form, the CDR3 reads TGCGCCAGCAGTCAGACCCTACGGAAAGGAGCCTCCTTCTCCTACGAGCAGTACTTC. Encoded protein: CASSQTLRKGASFSYEQYF.